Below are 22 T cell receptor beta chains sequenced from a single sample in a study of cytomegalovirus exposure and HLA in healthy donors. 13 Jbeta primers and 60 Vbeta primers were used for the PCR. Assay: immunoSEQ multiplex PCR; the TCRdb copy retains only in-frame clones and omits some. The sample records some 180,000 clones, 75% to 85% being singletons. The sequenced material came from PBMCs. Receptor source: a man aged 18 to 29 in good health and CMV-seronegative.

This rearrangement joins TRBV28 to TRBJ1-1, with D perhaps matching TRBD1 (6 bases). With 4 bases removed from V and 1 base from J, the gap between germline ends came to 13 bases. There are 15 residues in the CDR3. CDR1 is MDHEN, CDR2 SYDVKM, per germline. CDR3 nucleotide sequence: TGTGCCAGCAGTTCGGCGGGGGCCGAGAACACTGAAGCTTTCTTT. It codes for CASSSAGAENTEAFF.

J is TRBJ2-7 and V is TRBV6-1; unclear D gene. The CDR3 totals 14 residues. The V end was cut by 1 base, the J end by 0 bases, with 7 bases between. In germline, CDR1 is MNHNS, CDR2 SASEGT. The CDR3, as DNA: TGTGCCAGCAGTGAAGAACCCTACTCCTACGAGCAGTACTTC. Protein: CASSEEPYSYEQYF.

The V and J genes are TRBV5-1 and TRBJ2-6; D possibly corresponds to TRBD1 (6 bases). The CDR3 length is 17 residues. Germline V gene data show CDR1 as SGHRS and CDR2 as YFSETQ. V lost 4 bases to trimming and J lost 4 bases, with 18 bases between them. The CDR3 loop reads CASSIQGTGSGANVLTF. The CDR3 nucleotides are TGCGCCAGCAGCATACAGGGCACGGGCTCCGGGGCCAACGTCCTGACTTTC.

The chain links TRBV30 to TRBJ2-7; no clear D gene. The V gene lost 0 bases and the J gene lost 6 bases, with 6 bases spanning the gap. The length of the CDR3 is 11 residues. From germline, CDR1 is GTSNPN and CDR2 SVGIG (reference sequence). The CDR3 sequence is CAWSVLREQYF. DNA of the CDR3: TGTGCCTGGAGTGTCCTTCGCGAGCAGTACTTC.

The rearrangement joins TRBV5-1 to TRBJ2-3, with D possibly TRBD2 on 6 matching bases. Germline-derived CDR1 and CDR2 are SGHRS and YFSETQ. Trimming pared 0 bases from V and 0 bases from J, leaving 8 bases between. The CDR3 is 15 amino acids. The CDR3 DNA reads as TGCGCCAGCAGCTTGGTAAGCGGGAGCACAGATACGCAGTATTTT. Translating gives CASSLVSGSTDTQYF.

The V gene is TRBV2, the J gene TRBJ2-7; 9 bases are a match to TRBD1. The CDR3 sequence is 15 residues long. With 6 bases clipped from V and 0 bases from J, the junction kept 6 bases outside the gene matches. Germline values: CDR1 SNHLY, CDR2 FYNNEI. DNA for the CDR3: TGTGCCAGCAGGGGACAGGGTTTACCCTCCTACGAGCAGTACTTC. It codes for CASRGQGLPSYEQYF. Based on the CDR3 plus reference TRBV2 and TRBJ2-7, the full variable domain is EPEVTQTPSHQVTQMGQEVILRCVPISNHLYFYWYRQILGQKVEFLVSFYNNEISEKSEIFDDQFSVERPDGSNFTLKIRSTKLEDSAMYFCASRGQGLPSYEQYFGPGTRLTVT.

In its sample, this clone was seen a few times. In nucleotides, the CDR3 is TGTGCCAGCAGGATCACCCGGGGTTCTATGTACAATGAGCAGTTCTTC. It specifies CASRITRGSMYNEQFF. The chain has TRBV27 and TRBJ2-1; a possible D gene is TRBD2 (5 bases). From germline, CDR1 is MNHEY and CDR2 SMNVEV (reference sequence). The CDR3 sequence is 16 residues long. The V gene lost 6 bases and the J gene lost 4 bases, with 19 bases spanning the gap.

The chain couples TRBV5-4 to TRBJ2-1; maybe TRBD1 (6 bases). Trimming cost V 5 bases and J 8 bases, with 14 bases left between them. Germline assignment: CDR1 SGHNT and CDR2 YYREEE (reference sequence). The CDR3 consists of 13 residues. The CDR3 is CASSTDRTDEQFF. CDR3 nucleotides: TGTGCCAGCAGTACGGACCGGACAGATGAGCAGTTCTTC.

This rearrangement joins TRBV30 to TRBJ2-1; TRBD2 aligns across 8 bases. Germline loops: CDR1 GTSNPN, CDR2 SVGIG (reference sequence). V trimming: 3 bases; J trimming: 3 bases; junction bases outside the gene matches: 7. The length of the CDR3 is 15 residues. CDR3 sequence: CAWSRLAQGYNEQFF. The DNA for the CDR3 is TGTGCCTGGAGCCGACTAGCGCAAGGCTACAATGAGCAGTTCTTC.

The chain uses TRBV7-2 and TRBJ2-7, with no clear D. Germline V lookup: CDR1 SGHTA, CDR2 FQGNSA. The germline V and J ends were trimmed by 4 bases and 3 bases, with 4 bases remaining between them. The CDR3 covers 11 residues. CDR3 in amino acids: CASSSLYEQYF. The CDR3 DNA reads TGTGCCAGCAGCTCCCTCTACGAGCAGTACTTC.

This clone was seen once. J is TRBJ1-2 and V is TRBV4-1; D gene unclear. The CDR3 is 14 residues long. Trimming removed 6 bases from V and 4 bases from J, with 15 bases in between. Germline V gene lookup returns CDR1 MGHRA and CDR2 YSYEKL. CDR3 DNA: TGCGCCAGCAGGGCTCTTGGAGAGATCTATGGCTACACCTTC. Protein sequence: CASRALGEIYGYTF.

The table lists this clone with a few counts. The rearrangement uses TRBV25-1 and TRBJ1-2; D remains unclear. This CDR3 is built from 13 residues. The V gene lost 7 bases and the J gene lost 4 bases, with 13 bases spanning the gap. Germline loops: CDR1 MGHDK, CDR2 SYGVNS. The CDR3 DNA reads TGTGCCAGCAACAAGGGAGGGCTCTATGGCTACACCTTC. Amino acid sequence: CASNKGGLYGYTF.

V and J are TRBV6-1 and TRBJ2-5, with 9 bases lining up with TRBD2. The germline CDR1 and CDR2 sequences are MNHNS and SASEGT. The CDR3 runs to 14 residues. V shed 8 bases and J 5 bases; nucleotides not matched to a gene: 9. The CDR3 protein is CASAPAGGPETQYF. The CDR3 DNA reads TGTGCCAGCGCACCGGCGGGGGGGCCGGAGACCCAGTACTTC.

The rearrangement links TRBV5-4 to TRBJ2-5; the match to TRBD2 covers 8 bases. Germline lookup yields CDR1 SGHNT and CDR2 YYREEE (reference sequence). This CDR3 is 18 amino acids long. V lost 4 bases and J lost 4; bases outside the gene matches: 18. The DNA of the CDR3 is TGTGCCAGCAGCCCTTGGGGCTCCCAGCCGGGAGGGCCAGAGACCCAGTACTTC. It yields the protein CASSPWGSQPGGPETQYF.

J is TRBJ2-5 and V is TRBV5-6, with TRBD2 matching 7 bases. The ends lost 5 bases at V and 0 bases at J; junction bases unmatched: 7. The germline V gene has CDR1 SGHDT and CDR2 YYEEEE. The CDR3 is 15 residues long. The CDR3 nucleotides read TGTGCCAGCAGTCCCCCGGGGGGTTACCAAGAGACCCAGTACTTC. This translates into CASSPPGGYQETQYF.

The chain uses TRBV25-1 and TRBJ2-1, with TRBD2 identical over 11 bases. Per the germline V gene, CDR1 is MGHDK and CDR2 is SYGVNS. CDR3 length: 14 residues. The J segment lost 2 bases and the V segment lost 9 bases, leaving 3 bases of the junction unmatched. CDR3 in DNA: TGTGCCAGACTTAGCGGGGGGGCCTACAATGAGCAGTTCTTC. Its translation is CARLSGGAYNEQFF.

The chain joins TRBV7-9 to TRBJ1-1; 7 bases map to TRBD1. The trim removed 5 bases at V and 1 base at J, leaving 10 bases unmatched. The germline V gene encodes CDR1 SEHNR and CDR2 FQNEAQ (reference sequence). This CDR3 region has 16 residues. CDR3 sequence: CASSEQGMLGNTEAFF. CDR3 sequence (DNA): TGTGCCAGCAGCGAACAGGGGATGCTCGGGAACACTGAAGCTTTCTTT.

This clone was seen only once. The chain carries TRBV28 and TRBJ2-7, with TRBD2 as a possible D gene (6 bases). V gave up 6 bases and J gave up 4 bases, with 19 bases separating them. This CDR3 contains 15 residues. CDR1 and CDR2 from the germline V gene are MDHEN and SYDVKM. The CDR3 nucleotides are TGTGCCAGCAGAGATCCCGGGGCGGGATTTTACGAGCAGTACTTC. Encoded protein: CASRDPGAGFYEQYF.

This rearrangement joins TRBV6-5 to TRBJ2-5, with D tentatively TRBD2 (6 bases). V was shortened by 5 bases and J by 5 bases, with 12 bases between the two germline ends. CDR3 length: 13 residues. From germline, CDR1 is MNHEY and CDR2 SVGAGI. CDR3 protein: CASSPGVWETQYF. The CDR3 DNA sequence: TGTGCCAGCAGTCCGGGGGTTTGGGAGACCCAGTACTTC.

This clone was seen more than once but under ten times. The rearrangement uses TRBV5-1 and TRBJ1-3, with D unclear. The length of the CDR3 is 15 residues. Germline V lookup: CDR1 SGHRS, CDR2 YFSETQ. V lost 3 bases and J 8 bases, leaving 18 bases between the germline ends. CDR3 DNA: TGCGCCAGCAGCTGGTACGTGCCCGATCAGGACACCATATATTTT. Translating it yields CASSWYVPDQDTIYF.

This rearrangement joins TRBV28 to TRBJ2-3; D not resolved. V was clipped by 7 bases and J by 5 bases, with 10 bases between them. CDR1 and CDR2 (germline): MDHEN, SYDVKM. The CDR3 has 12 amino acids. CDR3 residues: CASTIVGDTQYF. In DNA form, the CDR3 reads TGTGCCAGCACTATAGTTGGAGATACGCAGTATTTT.

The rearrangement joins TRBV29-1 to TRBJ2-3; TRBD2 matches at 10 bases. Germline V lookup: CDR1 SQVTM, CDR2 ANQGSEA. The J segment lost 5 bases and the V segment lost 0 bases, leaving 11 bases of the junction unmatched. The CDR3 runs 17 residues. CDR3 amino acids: CSVEDGRAGGQKDTQYF. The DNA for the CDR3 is TGCAGCGTTGAAGATGGTAGAGCGGGGGGGCAAAAAGATACGCAGTATTTT.